This T cell receptor beta chain was found in a study of a mutant IDH1 vaccine in newly diagnosed glioma. The ends were cut back, 3 bases at V and 0 bases at J, with 4 bases in the middle. The CDR3 covers 13 residues. CDR1 and CDR2 (germline): SGDLS, YYNGEE. This clone was picked up a small number of times. Antigen unknown. Time point: week 11, during vaccination. Alongside topical imiquimod, each dose of vaccine comprised 300 ug of mutant IDH1 20-mer peptide. The repertoire was sequenced with immunoSEQ multiplex PCR; TCRdb's copy has only in-frame clones and lacks some. Of roughly 70,000 clones in the sample, 84% were seen once.

This clonotype was obtained from a woman between 50 and 59 years old with glioma. Sequenced material: PBMCs, taken from a glioma patient whose treatment included an IDH1 peptide vaccine. The chain joins TRBV9 to TRBJ1-5; D ambiguous. The CDR3 DNA sequence: TGTGCCAGCAGCGGTCTTAGCAATCAGCCCCAGCATTTT. Translating it yields CASSGLSNQPQHF.